Reported below is one T cell receptor (beta chain). As yet, its antigen is unknown. If patients had autoimmune disease history or systemic immunosuppression, they were excluded. This sample is part of a study of OX40 agonist ivuxolimab in advanced cancers. In the study overall: The diagnoses of dose-escalation patients were hepatocellular carcinoma, melanoma, renal cell or head and neck cancer.

Whole-study findings and limits: Clones of CD4+ and CD8+ blood T cells grew by week 6 at doses of 0.1 to 3.0 mg/kg.

Only in-frame clones appear in the TCRdb table, and some are missing; sequencing was by immunoSEQ multiplex PCR. The sample carries tens of thousands of clones, approximately 73% recorded once. This CDR3 comprises 14 residues. CDR1 is SGHVS and CDR2 is FQNEAQ in the germline V gene. Trimming left V 0 bases short and J 3 bases short, with 9 bases between. The rearrangement uses TRBV7-8 and TRBJ2-7, with TRBD2 as a possible D gene (5 bases). This specimen was CD4+ or CD8+ T cells sorted from blood, taken in a trial of the OX40 agonist ivuxolimab. This clonotype was obtained from an adult with an advanced solid tumor such as melanoma, head and neck, liver or kidney cancer. CDR3 region: CASSLAREIYEQYF. The CDR3 nucleotides read TGTGCCAGCAGCTTAGCTAGGGAGATCTACGAGCAGTACTTC.